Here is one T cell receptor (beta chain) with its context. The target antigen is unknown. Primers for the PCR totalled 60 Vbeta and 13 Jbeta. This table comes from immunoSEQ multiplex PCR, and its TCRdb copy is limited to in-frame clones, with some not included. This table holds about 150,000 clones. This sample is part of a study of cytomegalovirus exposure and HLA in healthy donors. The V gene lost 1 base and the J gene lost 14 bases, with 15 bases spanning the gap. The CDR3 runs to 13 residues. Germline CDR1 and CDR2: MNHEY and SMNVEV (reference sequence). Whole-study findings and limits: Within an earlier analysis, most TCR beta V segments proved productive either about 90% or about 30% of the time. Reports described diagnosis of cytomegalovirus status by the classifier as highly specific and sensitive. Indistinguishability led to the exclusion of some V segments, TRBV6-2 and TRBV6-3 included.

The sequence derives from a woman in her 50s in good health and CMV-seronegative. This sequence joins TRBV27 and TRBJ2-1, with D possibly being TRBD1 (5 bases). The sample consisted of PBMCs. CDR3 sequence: CASSLFSQGNEFF. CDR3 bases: TGTGCCAGCAGTTTATTTAGCCAGGGAAATGAGTTCTTC.